The 9 T cell receptor beta chains below come from one sample, sequenced in a study of cytomegalovirus exposure and HLA in healthy donors (dated by TCRdb to about 2017). The receptor library was made with the immunoSEQ multiplex PCR assay. For the multiplex PCR, a mixture combining 60 forward primers for TCR Vbeta segments and 13 reverse primers for TCR Jbeta segments was used. The table comes from immuneACCESS by way of TCRdb, which keeps in-frame sequences with V and J called. Part of the clones is missing from these tables; in studies checked, under half for an unresolved V gene and the rest for unknown reasons. The sample yields 140,000 to 150,000 clones; roughly 78% were counted once. 2.5% to 3% of the sample goes to the ten largest clones. The sample comprised PBMCs. These receptors were obtained from a female donor in good health and CMV-seronegative.

This chain connects TRBV5-1 to TRBJ2-7; D perhaps matches TRBD1 (6 bases). With 4 bases removed from V and 6 bases from J, the gap between germline ends came to 17 bases. The CDR3 is 14 amino acids. CDR1 and CDR2 from the germline V gene are SGHRS and YFSETQ. This CDR3 reads CASSQATGWGEQYF. The CDR3, as DNA: TGCGCCAGCAGCCAAGCCACAGGGTGGGGCGAGCAGTACTTC.

V gene TRBV7-8 combines with J gene TRBJ2-1, with 9 bases that match TRBD2. Germline V gives CDR1 SGHVS, CDR2 FQNEAQ. The V segment lost 1 base and the J segment 4 bases; nucleotides outside the gene matches: 5. The CDR3 has 16 residues. As DNA, the CDR3 is TGTGCCAGCAGCTTAGTAGCGGGAGTCGGGTACAATGAGCAGTTCTTC. Amino acids: CASSLVAGVGYNEQFF.

V usage is TRBV6-1 and J usage is TRBJ1-5; D gene uncertain. The V gene's germline CDR1 is MNHNS and CDR2 SASEGT. The CDR3 is made up of 10 amino acids. V lost 5 bases and J lost 11, with 7 bases in between. The CDR3 DNA follows: TGTGCCAGCAGTAGGAGATCCCAGCATTTT. The encoded protein is CASSRRSQHF.

The V and J genes are TRBV15 and TRBJ2-7, with D perhaps matching TRBD1 (5 bases). The CDR3 contains 15 residues. Germline CDR1 is LNHNV and CDR2 is YYDKDF (reference sequence). Trimming shortened V by 3 bases and J by 1 base, and 13 bases separated the two germline ends. The CDR3 sequence: CATSRYQGLSYEQYF. The CDR3 DNA reads TGTGCCACCAGCAGGTATCAGGGCCTTTCCTACGAGCAGTACTTC. The full variable domain, rest sourced from reference TRBV15 and TRBJ2-7, is DAMVIQNPRYQVTQFGKPVTLSCSQTLNHNVMYWYQQKSSQAPKLLFHYYDKDFNNEADTPDNFQSRRPNTSFCFLDIRSPGLGDTAMYLCATSRYQGLSYEQYFGPGTRLTVT.

This CDR3 is CASSSGGTQTSNQPQHF. The DNA for the CDR3 is TGTGCCAGCAGCTCGGGTGGGACACAAACCAGCAATCAGCCCCAGCATTTT. This chain uses TRBV7-9 with TRBJ1-5; maybe TRBD1 (6 bases). Looked up from germline, CDR1 is SEHNR and CDR2 is FQNEAQ (reference sequence). Between the trimmed V and J ends, which lost 4 bases and 1 base, there was a span of 17 bases. The CDR3 sequence is 17 residues long.

Concerning this clone itself: Other DNA sequences in this sample translate to the same CDR3. V and J are TRBV4-2 and TRBJ1-1, with 10 bases lining up with TRBD1. The V segment lost 2 bases and the J segment 5 bases; nucleotides outside the gene matches: 5. Germline CDR1 reads LGHNA; CDR2 reads YNFKEQ. This CDR3 comprises 15 residues. CDR3 coding DNA: TGTGCCAGCAGCCAACCCCGGACAGGGGGGACTGAAGCTTTCTTT. It yields the protein CASSQPRTGGTEAFF.

This clone was picked up one time. The chain combines TRBV19 with TRBJ1-2, with D unresolved. Looked up from germline, CDR1 is LNHDA and CDR2 is SQIVND (reference sequence). Trimming removed 6 bases from V and 0 bases from J, with 11 bases in between. The CDR3 length is 14 residues. CDR3 nucleotides: TGTGCCAGTAGGATTCCGCGCTCTAACTATGGCTACACCTTC. Translated, it gives CASRIPRSNYGYTF.

J is TRBJ2-7 and V is TRBV15; perhaps TRBD1 as D (6 bases). The V gene's germline CDR1 is LNHNV and CDR2 YYDKDF (reference sequence). V lost 5 bases and J 6 bases, leaving 20 bases between the germline ends. The length of the CDR3 is 15 residues. The CDR3 nucleotides are TGTGCCACCAGCGGGGGCGGGCGGCGCTTAAGCGAGCAGTACTTC. Protein: CATSGGGRRLSEQYF.

This clone has a handful of counts. The chain recombines TRBV9 with TRBJ1-2; D is unresolved. Looked up from germline, CDR1 is SGDLS and CDR2 is YYNGEE. This CDR3 has 14 residues. V lost 0 bases and J lost 8, with 14 bases in between. In DNA form, the CDR3 reads TGTGCCAGCAGCGTAGAAGCCTCGCCGAGGGGCTACACCTTC. This gives the protein CASSVEASPRGYTF. The full variable domain, in which reference TRBV9 and TRBJ1-2 provide the parts outside the CDR3, is DSGVTQTPKHLITATGQRVTLRCSPRSGDLSVYWYQQSLDQGLQFLIQYYNGEERAKGNILERFSAQQFPDLHSELNLSSLELGDSALYFCASSVEASPRGYTFGSGTRLTVV.